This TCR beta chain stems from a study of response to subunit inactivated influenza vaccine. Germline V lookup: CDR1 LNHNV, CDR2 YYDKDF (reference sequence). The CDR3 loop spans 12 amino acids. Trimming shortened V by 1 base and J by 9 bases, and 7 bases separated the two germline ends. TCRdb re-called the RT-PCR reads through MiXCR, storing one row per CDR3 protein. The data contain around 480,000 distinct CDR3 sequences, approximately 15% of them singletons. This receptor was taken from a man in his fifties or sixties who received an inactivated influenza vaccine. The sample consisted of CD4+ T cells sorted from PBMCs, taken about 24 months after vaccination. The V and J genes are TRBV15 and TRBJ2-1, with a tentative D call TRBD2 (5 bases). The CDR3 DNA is TGTGCCACCAGCAGAGTCGCGGGTGAGCAGTTCTTC. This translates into CATSRVAGEQFF.